This T cell receptor (beta chain) was sequenced during a study of blood T cell repertoires in COVID-19. At the level of the study: Samples taken during acute and convalescent COVID-19 were collected in the United States, Italy and Spain. Sources were T cells, B-cell-depleted T cells, or PBMCs; the material itself was cDNA or gDNA.

Germline values: CDR1 KGHDR, CDR2 SFDVKD. The J segment lost 5 bases and the V segment lost 1 base, leaving 5 bases of the junction unmatched. The CDR3 runs 16 residues. This clone was seen just once. Only in-frame clones appear in the TCRdb table, and some are missing; sequencing was by immunoSEQ multiplex PCR. This table has 60,000 to 90,000 clones, more than 60% appearing once. Sequences were obtained from peripheral blood. The origin of this receptor is a man aged 60-69 years with acute or convalescent COVID-19. V and J are TRBV24-1 and TRBJ2-2; 8 nucleotides line up with TRBD1. Here the CDR3 reads CATSDFVRGRTGELFF. CDR3 DNA: TGTGCCACCAGTGATTTTGTCAGGGGGCGAACCGGGGAGCTGTTTTTT.